Sequencing of this T cell receptor beta chain was carried out in a study of blood T cell repertoires in COVID-19. Assay used: immunoSEQ multiplex PCR; TCRdb lists only in-frame clones, some missing. The table has about 41,000 clones, approximately 83% seen once. The germline V gene has CDR1 PRHDT and CDR2 FYEKMQ (reference sequence). This CDR3 has 15 amino acids. The junction had 8 bases not matched to a gene; V was cut back by 4 bases and J by 6 bases. The chain employs TRBV13 and TRBJ2-7; 11 bases are shared with TRBD2. The sequencing sample was made of peripheral blood. The receptor's source is a woman aged 55-70 years with acute or convalescent COVID-19. For the CDR3, the DNA is TGTGCCAGCAGCTCTTTAGCGGGAGGGCGGGGCGAGCAGTACTTC. Translated, it gives CASSSLAGGRGEQYF.